Described below is a single TCR beta chain sequence and its context. Its matching antigen is unknown. The PCR was carried out with 60 Vbeta primers and 13 Jbeta primers. Libraries were prepared by immunoSEQ multiplex PCR; TCRdb keeps only in-frame clonotypes and omits some of them. This table has under 300,000 clones, approximately 91% appearing once. This entry comes from a study of cytomegalovirus exposure and HLA in healthy donors. General study results and limits: Association of some 18,000 TCR beta sequences with HLA alleles was found at 0.05 false discovery rate in a later analysis.

Trimming removed 4 bases at V and 1 base at J, with 10 bases between. The CDR3 length is 13 residues. Germline V CDR1 and CDR2: GTSNPN, SVGIG (reference sequence). Although they were nominally healthy when sampled, donors likely had unrecorded immune exposures. The sequence was collected from a girl aged 2-10 years in good health and CMV-seronegative. The V gene is TRBV30, the J gene TRBJ2-5, with D perhaps TRBD2 (6 bases). Specimen: PBMCs. Here the CDR3 reads CAWNPGLQETQYF. CDR3 bases: TGTGCCTGGAATCCGGGACTCCAAGAGACCCAGTACTTC.